The sequence of this T cell receptor beta chain was determined in a study of T cells in Graves' hyperthyroidism and ophthalmopathy. Germline V gene lookup returns CDR1 LGHDT and CDR2 YNNKEL (reference sequence). V gave up 0 bases and J gave up 4 bases, with 21 bases separating them. The CDR3 spans 18 residues. Every diagnosis used clinical symptoms, serum thyroxine and TRAb, thyroid ultrasound and orbital computed tomography. PBMCs stemmed from approximately 9.1 ml fresh peripheral blood. The investigators amplified TCR beta CDR3 regions from RNA transcripts. The HTBI primer set drove a first-round RT-PCR of the TCR CDR3. Each CDR3 protein gets one entry after TCRdb re-called the multiplex PCR reads with MiXCR. The sample lists roughly 500,000 distinct CDR3 sequences; roughly 15% were seen once. Study outcomes and limitations: The model forecast ophthalmopathy, anticipating it by a median around 6.5 months before onset. Most thyroid clonotypes expanded above 0.001 were also detected in blood.

This clonotype was seen at least ten times. The antigen is undetermined. The sequence was collected from a woman under 40 with Graves' ophthalmopathy. Sequenced input: blood. The gene calls are TRBV3-1 and TRBJ1-1; D unclear. The CDR3 reads CASSQDPNSAHRGTEAFF. The CDR3 coding sequence is TGTGCCAGCAGCCAAGATCCAAATTCGGCACATCGGGGCACTGAAGCTTTCTTT.